This T cell receptor (beta chain) was identified during a study of blood T cell repertoires in COVID-19. Original processing methods: Reference gene primer amplification in the assay estimated nucleated cell counts. Only in-frame clones appear in the TCRdb table, and some are missing; sequencing was by immunoSEQ multiplex PCR. V, J and clone size are those of that table, while D and trimming were read from the DNA. The data hold roughly 200,000 clones, with approximately 75% observed a single time. Deletions cut 0 bases from V and 1 base from J, with 10 bases between. CDR3 length equals 17 residues. Germline CDR1 and CDR2: MNHNS and SASEGT.

Material: PBMCs or T cells enriched from blood (not recorded which). The origin of this receptor is a man aged 40-49 years who had recovered from COVID-19. The rearrangement joins TRBV6-1 to TRBJ2-6, with D possibly being TRBD1 (6 bases). The CDR3 loop is CASSEAAGVSGANVLTF. The DNA of the CDR3 is TGTGCCAGCAGTGAAGCGGCAGGGGTATCTGGGGCCAACGTCCTGACTTTC.